This is a list of T cell receptor beta chains from one sample in a study of response to subunit inactivated influenza vaccine. MiXCR, run by TCRdb on the RT-PCR reads, gives a single entry per CDR3 protein. The table includes about 650,000 distinct CDR3 sequences, 13% to 15% detected once. Material: PBMCs from blood, obtained roughly 15 days before vaccination. The receptors derive from a man between 50 and 59 years old who received an inactivated influenza vaccine. The CDR3 runs from the conserved cysteine through the conserved F or W. A D gene is named only where the DNA matches it firmly. Some rows mark clone size as missing; the rest say once, few, many or name a class of expanded clone.

j_call clone_size d_call v_call cdr3_nt cdr3_aa
TRBJ2-3 many - TRBV27 TGTGCCAGCAATAGGGCGGGCACAGATACGCAGTATTTT CASNRAGTDTQYF
TRBJ2-5 - TRBD2 TRBV20-1 TGCAGTGCTAGAGTTGCTAGCGGGTCACGAGGGACCCAGTACTTC CSARVASGSRGTQYF
TRBJ2-5 - - TRBV6-1 TGTTCCAGCACTCCAGAGGAGGTCGGGATCGGGACCCAGTACTTC CSSTPEEVGIGTQYF
TRBJ2-3 many - TRBV6-5 TGTGCCAGCAGTTACTCCCGGCTGGGGGGTGAAGATACGCAGTATTTT CASSYSRLGGEDTQYF
TRBJ1-1 - - TRBV5-6 TGTGCCAGCAGCTCGGTAGTGAACACTGAAGCTTTCTTT CASSSVVNTEAFF
TRBJ2-1 - - TRBV12-3/TRBV12-4 TGTGCCAGCAGTTTAGCCCAATTGGGTGAGCAGTTCTTC CASSLAQLGEQFF
TRBJ2-7 few - TRBV7-2 TGTGCCAGCAGCGGGGGGACCGAGCAGTACTTC CASSGGTEQYF
TRBJ1-2 - - TRBV3-1 TGTGCCAGCAGCTCCAGGACCCGATATGGCTACACCTTC CASSSRTRYGYTF
TRBJ1-1 many - TRBV5-1 TGCGCCAGCAGCTACGGCCCAGGATCCACTGAAGCTTTCTTT CASSYGPGSTEAFF
TRBJ1-5 few - TRBV24-1 TGTGCCACCAGTGATTTAGGCTACAATCAGCCCCAGCATTTT CATSDLGYNQPQHF
TRBJ2-3 - - TRBV7-2 TGTGCCAGCAGATTAGCCCCTAGCGACACAGATACGCAGTATTTT CASRLAPSDTDTQYF
TRBJ2-1 - - TRBV5-1 TGCGCCAGCAGCTTGATAGAGCCGAGTCGGGATGAGCAGTTCTTC CASSLIEPSRDEQFF
TRBJ1-2 few - TRBV12-3/TRBV12-4 TGTGCCAGCAGCCACACCGGGGGGTCTGGCGATGGCTACACCTTC CASSHTGGSGDGYTF
TRBJ2-7 many - TRBV5-1 TGCGCCAGCAGTGTGCGGCCGTCCTCCTACGAGCAGTACTTC CASSVRPSSYEQYF
TRBJ2-4 - - TRBV19 TGTGCCAGTAGTATGCCCAAAAACATTCAGTACTTC CASSMPKNIQYF
TRBJ2-7 - - TRBV27 TGTGCCAGCAGTTTACGGAGGTCCTACGAGCAGTACTTC CASSLRRSYEQYF
TRBJ2-3 - TRBD2 TRBV4-2 TGTGCCAGCAGCCACGGTGGCGGGAGATCAGATACGCAGTATTTT CASSHGGGRSDTQYF
TRBJ2-6 - - TRBV29-1 TGCAGCGTTGGAAGCTCTGGGGCCAACGTCCTGACTTTC CSVGSSGANVLTF
TRBJ2-2 few TRBD2 TRBV6-2/TRBV6-3 TGTGCCAGCAGTTTCGCAACACTAGCGGGGGCTAACACCGGGGAGCTGTTTTTT CASSFATLAGANTGELFF